The present entry profiles one T cell receptor (beta chain) with its context. TCRdb reprocessed the 5' RACE reads with MiXCR, giving one entry per CDR3 protein. The data contain about 67,000 distinct CDR3 sequences, about 15% of them singletons. The data belong to a study of HIV-infected patients and healthy controls. In germline, CDR1 is SGHTA, CDR2 FQGTGA. This CDR3 is 18 amino acids long. V dropped 2 bases and J dropped 7; count of bases not matched to a gene: 15. The sequence came from a human donor in good health. The sequenced sample was CD4+ T cells from blood. This chain links TRBV7-3 with TRBJ2-3, with TRBD2 identical over 10 bases. Here the CDR3 DNA reads TGTGCCAGCAGCTTACAGAGCGGGCTAGCGGGGGATTCCTATACGCAGTATTTT. This codes for CASSLQSGLAGDSYTQYF. Full variable domain (rest looked up from reference TRBV7-3 and TRBJ2-3): GAGVSQTPSNKVTEKGKYVELRCDPISGHTALYWYRQSLGQGPEFLIYFQGTGAADDSGLPNDRFFAVRPEGSVSTLKIQRTERGDSAVYLCASSLQSGLAGDSYTQYFGPGTRLTVL.